This T cell receptor beta chain was recovered during a study of CD8+ T cells in alopecia areata. Study-wide background: For 6 to 18 months, tofacitinib was taken, and 6 months off drug followed.

Sorting of PBMCs yielded the CD4+ and CD8+ T cells. After isolation, RNA underwent reverse transcription to generate cDNA as the sequencing template. Profiling relied on immunoSEQ multiplex PCR, and the TCRdb table lists in-frame clones only, not all of them. The table shows 100,000 to 150,000 clones, with about 46% occurring only once. Germline V gene lookup returns CDR1 MNHEY and CDR2 SMNVEV (reference sequence). Trimming shortened V by 0 bases and J by 10 bases, and 10 bases separated the two germline ends. The CDR3 loop spans 13 amino acids. V is TRBV27 and J is TRBJ2-1, with D maybe TRBD2 (5 bases). The sample was CD8+ T cells sorted from blood, taken at week 0. The sequence was obtained from a human donor with alopecia areata. DNA for the CDR3: TGTGCCAGCAGTTTATCGGGAGCCGGAGAGCAGTTCTTC. It codes for CASSLSGAGEQFF.